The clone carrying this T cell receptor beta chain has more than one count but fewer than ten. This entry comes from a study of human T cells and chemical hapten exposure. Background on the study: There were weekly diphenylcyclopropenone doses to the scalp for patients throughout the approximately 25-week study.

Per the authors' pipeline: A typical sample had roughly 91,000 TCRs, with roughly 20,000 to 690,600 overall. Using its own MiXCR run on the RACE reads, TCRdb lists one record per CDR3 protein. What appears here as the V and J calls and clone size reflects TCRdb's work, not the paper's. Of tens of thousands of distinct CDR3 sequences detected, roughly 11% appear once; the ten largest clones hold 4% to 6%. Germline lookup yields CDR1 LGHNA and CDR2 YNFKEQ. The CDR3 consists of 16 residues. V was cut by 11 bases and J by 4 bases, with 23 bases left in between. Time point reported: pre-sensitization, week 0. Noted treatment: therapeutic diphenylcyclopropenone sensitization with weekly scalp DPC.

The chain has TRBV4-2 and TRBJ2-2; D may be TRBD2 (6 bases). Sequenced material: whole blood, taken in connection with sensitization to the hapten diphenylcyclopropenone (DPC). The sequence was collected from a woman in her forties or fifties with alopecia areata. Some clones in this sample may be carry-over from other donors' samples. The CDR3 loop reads CAVKDEGGSITGELFF. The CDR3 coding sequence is TGTGCCGTAAAAGACGAGGGAGGCTCGATCACCGGGGAGCTGTTTTTT.